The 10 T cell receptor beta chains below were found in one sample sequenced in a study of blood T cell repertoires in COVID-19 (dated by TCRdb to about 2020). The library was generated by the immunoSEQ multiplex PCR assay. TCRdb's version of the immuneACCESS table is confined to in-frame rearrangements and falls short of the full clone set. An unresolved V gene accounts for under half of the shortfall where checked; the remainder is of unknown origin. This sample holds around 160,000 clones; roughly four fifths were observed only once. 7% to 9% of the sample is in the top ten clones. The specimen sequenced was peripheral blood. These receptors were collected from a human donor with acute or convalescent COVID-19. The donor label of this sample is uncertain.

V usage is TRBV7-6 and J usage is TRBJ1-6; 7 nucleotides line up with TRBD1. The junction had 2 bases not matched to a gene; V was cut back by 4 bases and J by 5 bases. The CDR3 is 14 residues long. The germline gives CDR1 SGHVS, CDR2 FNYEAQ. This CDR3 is CASSSGTDNSPLHF. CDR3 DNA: TGTGCCAGCAGCTCCGGGACAGATAATTCACCCCTCCACTTT.

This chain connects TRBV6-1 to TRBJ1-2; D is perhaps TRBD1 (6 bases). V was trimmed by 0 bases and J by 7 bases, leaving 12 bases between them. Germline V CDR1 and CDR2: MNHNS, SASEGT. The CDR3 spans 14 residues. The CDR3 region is CASSEATGRRGYTF. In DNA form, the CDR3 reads TGTGCCAGCAGTGAAGCTACAGGGCGTCGTGGCTACACCTTC.

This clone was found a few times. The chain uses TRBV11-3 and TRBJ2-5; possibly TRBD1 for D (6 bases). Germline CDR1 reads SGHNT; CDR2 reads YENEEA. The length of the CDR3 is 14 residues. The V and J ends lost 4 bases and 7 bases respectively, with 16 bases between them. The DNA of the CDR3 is TGTGCCAGCAGCTCCAGGGGCCTCGATAGGACCCAGTACTTC. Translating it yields CASSSRGLDRTQYF.

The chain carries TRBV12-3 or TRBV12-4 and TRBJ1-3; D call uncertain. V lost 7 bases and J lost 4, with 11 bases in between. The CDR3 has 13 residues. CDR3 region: CASKSAAGNTIYF. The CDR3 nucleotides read TGTGCCAGCAAGAGCGCCGCCGGAAACACCATATATTTT.

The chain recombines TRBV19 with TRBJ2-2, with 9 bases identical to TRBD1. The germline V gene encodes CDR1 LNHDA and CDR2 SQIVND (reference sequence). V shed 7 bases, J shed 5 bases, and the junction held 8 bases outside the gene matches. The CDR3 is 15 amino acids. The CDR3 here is CASTAGTGNTGELFF. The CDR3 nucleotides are TGTGCCAGTACGGCCGGGACAGGGAATACCGGGGAGCTGTTTTTT.

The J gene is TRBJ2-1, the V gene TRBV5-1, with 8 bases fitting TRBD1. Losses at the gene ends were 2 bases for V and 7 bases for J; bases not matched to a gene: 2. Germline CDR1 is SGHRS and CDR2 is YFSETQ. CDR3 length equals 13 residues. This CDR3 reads CASSFRQGNEQFF. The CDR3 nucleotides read TGCGCCAGCAGCTTCCGACAGGGGAATGAGCAGTTCTTC.

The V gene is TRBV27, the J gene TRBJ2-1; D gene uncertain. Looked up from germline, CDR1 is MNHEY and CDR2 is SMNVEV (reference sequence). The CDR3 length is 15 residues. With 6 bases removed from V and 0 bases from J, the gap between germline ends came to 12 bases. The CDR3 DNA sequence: TGTGCCAGCAGCCCCCGACAAAACTCCTACAATGAGCAGTTCTTC. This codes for CASSPRQNSYNEQFF.

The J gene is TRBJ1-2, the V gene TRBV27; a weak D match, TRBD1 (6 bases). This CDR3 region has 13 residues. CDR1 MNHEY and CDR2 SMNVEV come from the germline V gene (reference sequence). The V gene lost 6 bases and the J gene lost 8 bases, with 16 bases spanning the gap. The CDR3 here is CASSPKQGSGYTF. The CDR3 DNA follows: TGTGCCAGCAGCCCTAAACAGGGATCAGGCTACACCTTC.

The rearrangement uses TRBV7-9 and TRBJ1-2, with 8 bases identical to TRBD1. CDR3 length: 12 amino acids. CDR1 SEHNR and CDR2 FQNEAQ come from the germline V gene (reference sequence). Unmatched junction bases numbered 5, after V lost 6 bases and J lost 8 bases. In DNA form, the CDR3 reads TGTGCCAGCAGAGGACAGGGTGACGGCTACACCTTC. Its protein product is CASRGQGDGYTF.

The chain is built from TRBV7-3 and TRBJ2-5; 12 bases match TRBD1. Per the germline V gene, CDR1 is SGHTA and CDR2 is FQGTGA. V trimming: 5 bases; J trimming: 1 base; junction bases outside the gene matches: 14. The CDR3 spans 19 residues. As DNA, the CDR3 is TGTGCCAGCAGCCAATTCCGCCGGGACAGGGGGCTTGTCCAAGAGACCCAGTACTTC. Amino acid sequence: CASSQFRRDRGLVQETQYF.